This T cell receptor beta chain was sequenced for a study of blood T cells in healthy people across ages. The use of a sample-barcoded 5' primer and a J-beta primer mix characterized a second PCR of about 6 to 12 cycles. MiXCR, applied by TCRdb to the 5' RACE reads, yields one record per CDR3 protein. This table holds over 600,000 distinct CDR3 sequences, approximately 53% found once. The sequence derives from a man in his forties in good health. The material sequenced was blood.

The CDR3 DNA is TGTGCCAGCGGTGGAGGGATATACACCGGGGAGCTGTTTTTT. Residues: CASGGGIYTGELFF. This chain uses TRBV6-1 with TRBJ2-2; a weak D match, TRBD2 (6 bases). The CDR3 extends over 14 amino acids. The V end was cut by 8 bases, the J end by 3 bases, with 13 bases between. Germline-derived CDR1 and CDR2 are MNHNS and SASEGT.